The table lists the clone carrying this T cell receptor beta chain with a few counts. Its antigen is still unknown. As it was prepared, the TCRbeta library received unique molecular identifiers. A single record per CDR3 protein comes from TCRdb applying MiXCR to the PCR reads. The sample has hundreds of thousands of distinct CDR3 sequences; around 13% are singletons. The sample originates from a study of T-cell reconstitution after alpha-beta-depleted transplantation in children. Overall study results and limits: When one year had passed after transplant, most T-cell counts and diversity came from newly produced T cells.

V was trimmed by 6 bases and J by 5 bases, leaving 12 bases between them. The CDR3 covers 13 residues. This receptor was identified in a girl aged 2-10 years with congenital amegakaryocytic thrombocytopenia, due to receive a stem cell transplant. The sequencing here drew on PBMCs, taken before TCRalphabeta/CD19-depleted stem cell transplant. The chain links TRBV12-3 or TRBV12-4 to TRBJ2-3, with D possibly matching TRBD2 (5 bases). Here the CDR3 reads CASSPTAGDTQYF. The CDR3 nucleotides are TGTGCCAGCAGCCCTACGGCGGGAGATACGCAGTATTTT.